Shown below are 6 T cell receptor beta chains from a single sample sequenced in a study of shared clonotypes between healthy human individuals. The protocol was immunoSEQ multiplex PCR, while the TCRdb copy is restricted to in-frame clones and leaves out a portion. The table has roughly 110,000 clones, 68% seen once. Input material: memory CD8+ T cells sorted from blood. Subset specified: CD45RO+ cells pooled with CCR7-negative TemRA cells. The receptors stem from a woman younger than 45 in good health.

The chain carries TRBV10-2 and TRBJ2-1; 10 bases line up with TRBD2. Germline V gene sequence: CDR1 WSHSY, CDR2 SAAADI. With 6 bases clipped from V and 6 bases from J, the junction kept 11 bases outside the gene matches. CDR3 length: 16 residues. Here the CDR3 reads CASRTSLAGVGNEQFF. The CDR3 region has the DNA TGCGCCAGCAGGACGTCTCTAGCGGGAGTGGGCAATGAGCAGTTCTTC.

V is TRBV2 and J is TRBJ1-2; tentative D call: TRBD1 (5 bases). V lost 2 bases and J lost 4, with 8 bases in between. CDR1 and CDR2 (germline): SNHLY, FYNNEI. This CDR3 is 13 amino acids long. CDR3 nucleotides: TGTGCCAGCAGTGAATGGCAGGGCTATGGCTACACCTTC. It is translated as CASSEWQGYGYTF.

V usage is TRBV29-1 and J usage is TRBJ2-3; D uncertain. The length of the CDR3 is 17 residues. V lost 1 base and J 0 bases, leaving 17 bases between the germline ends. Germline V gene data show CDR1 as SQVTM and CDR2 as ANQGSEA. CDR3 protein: CSVEANPSGVSTDTQYF. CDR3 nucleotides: TGCAGCGTTGAAGCTAACCCCAGTGGGGTTAGCACAGATACGCAGTATTTT.

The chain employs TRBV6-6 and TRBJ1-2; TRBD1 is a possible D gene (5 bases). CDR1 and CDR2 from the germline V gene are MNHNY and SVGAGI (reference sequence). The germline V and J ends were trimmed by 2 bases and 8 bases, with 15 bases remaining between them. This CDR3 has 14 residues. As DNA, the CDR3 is TGTGCCAGCAGTTACCCAGGGAACTTAGGGGGCTACACCTTC. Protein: CASSYPGNLGGYTF.

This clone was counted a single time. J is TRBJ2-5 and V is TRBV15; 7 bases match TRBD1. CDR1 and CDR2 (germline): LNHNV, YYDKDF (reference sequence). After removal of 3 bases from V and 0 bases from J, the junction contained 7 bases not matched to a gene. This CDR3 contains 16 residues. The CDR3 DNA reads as TGTGCCACCAGCAGTCCCACGGGACAGTACCAAGAGACCCAGTACTTC. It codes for CATSSPTGQYQETQYF.

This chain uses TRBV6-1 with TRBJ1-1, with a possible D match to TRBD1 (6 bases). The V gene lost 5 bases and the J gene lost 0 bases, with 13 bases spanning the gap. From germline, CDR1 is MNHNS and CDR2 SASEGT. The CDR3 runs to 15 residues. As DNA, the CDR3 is TGTGCCAGCAGTCCGTCGGCAGGGGTGAACACTGAAGCTTTCTTT. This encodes CASSPSAGVNTEAFF.